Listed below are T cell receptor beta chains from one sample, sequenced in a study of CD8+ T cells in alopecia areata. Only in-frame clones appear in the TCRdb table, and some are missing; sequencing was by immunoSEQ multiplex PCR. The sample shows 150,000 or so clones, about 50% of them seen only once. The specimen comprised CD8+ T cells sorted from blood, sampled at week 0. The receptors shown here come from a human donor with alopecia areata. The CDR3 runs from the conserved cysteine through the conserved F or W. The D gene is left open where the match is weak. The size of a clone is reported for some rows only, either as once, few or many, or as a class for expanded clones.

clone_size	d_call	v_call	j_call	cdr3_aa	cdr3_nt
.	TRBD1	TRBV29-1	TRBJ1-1	CSVPTGGSEAFF	TGCAGCGTCCCGACAGGGGGATCTGAAGCTTTCTTT
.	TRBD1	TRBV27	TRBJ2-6	CASSFAPGQVISGANVLTF	TGTGCCAGCAGTTTCGCCCCGGGACAGGTAATCTCTGGGGCCAACGTCCTGACTTTC
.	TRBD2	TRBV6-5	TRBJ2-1	CASSSPSAGGGNEQFF	TGTGCCAGCAGTTCCCCCTCAGCGGGGGGCGGGAATGAGCAGTTCTTC
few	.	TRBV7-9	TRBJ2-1	CASAGLNEQFF	TGTGCCAGCGCAGGGCTCAATGAGCAGTTCTTC
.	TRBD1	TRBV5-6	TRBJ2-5	CASSLEGQGGLWTQYF	TGTGCCAGCAGCTTGGAGGGACAGGGCGGTTTATGGACCCAGTACTTC
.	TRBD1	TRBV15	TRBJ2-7	CATSVGTGGYEQYF	TGTGCCACCAGCGTGGGGACAGGGGGCTACGAGCAGTACTTC
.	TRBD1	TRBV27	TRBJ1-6	CASRIRGLPLHF	TGTGCCAGCAGAATAAGGGGGCTTCCCCTCCACTTT
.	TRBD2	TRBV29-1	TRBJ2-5	CSVSGEGETQYF	TGCAGCGTCTCCGGGGAGGGAGAGACCCAGTACTTC
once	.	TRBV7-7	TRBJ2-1	CASSLSRSHNEQFF	TGTGCTAGCAGCTTAAGTCGCAGCCACAATGAGCAGTTCTTC
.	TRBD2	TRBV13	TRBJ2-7	CASSLGRGGGEQYF	TGTGCCAGCAGCTTAGGACGGGGGGGCGGCGAGCAGTACTTC
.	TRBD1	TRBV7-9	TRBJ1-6	CASSRRDRDTYSPLHF	TGTGCCAGCAGTCGCCGGGACAGGGATACGTATTCACCCCTCCACTTT
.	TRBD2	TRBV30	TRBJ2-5	CAWSVDLLAGGLETQYF	TGTGCCTGGAGTGTAGATTTGCTAGCGGGGGGGCTAGAGACCCAGTACTTC
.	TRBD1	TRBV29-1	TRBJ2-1	CSVEGPETGGYNEQFF	TGCAGCGTTGAAGGTCCCGAGACAGGGGGGTACAATGAGCAGTTCTTC
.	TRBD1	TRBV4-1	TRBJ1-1	CASSLDRGNTEAFF	TGCGCCAGCAGTCTGGACAGGGGGAACACTGAAGCTTTCTTT
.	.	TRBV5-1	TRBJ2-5	CASSIQVGETQYF	TGCGCCAGCAGCATACAGGTGGGGGAGACCCAGTACTTC